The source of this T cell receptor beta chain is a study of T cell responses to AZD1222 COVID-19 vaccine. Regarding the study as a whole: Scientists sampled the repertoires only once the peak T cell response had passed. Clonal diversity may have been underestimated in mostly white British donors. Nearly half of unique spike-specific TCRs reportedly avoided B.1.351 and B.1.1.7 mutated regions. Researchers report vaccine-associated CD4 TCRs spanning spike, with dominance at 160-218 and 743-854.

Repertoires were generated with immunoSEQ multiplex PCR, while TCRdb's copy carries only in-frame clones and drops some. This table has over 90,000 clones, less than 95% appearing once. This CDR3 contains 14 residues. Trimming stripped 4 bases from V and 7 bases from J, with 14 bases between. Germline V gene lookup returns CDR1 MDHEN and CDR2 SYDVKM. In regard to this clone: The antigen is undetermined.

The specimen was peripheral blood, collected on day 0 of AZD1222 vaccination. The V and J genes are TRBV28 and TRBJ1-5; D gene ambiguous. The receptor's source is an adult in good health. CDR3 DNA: TGTGCCAGCAGTTCGGAGGTCCTGGGGCAGCCCCAGCATTTT. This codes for CASSSEVLGQPQHF.